These 3 T cell receptor beta chains were sequenced from one sample in a study of Ad26.COV2.S vaccination and SARS-CoV-2 variants. Treatment defined: roughly 19 received Ad26.COV2.S at low or high dose, single or two shots; several received placebo; per-sample allocation not given. Collection of samples fell on day 63 after the first vaccine or placebo injection. Assay: immunoSEQ multiplex PCR; the TCRdb copy retains only in-frame clones and omits some. This table holds about 350,000 clones, 88% found once. The sample consisted of peripheral blood, taken in a trial of Ad26.COV2.S vaccine versus placebo. Receptors were obtained from a person aged 18 to 59 who received the Ad26.COV2.S COVID-19 vaccine or a placebo.

The rearrangement uses TRBV20-1 and TRBJ1-2, with 10 bases lining up with TRBD1. V dropped 6 bases and J dropped 3; count of bases not matched to a gene: 7. Germline CDR1 DFQATT, CDR2 SNEGSKA (reference sequence). The CDR3 runs 14 residues. The chain's CDR3 is CSASTGTGDYGYTF. The CDR3 DNA is TGCAGTGCGAGTACCGGGACAGGGGACTATGGCTACACCTTC.

For the CDR3, the DNA is TGTGCCAGCAGCTTAAGAACAGTCCAAGAGACCCAGTACTTC. Its translation: CASSLRTVQETQYF. The chain combines TRBV13 with TRBJ2-5; D remains unclear. Germline loops: CDR1 PRHDT, CDR2 FYEKMQ (reference sequence). This CDR3 is 14 amino acids long. The V end lost 2 bases, the J end lost 1 base, and 8 bases lay between the germline ends.

The chain is built from TRBV18 and TRBJ1-5; the D gene is possibly TRBD1 (6 bases). CDR1 is KGHSH and CDR2 is LQKENI in the germline V gene. The CDR3 is made up of 15 amino acids. The germline V and J ends were trimmed by 0 bases and 6 bases, with 12 bases remaining between them. The CDR3 loop reads CASSPPGTSGQPQHF. The CDR3 DNA reads TGTGCCAGCTCACCACCGGGGACATCGGGTCAGCCCCAGCATTTT.